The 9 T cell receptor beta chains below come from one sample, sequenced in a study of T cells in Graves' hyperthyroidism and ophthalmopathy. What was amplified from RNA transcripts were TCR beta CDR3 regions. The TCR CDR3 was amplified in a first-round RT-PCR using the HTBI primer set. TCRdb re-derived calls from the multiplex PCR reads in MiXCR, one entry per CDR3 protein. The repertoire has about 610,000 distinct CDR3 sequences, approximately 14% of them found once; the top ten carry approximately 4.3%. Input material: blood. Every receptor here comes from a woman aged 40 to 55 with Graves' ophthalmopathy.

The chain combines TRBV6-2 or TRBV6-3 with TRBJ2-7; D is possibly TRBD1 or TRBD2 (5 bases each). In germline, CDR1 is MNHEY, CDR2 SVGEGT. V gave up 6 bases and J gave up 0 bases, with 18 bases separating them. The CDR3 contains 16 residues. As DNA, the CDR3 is TGTGCCAGCAGCCTACGAGACTGGGGGAGCTCCTACGAGCAGTACTTC. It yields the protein CASSLRDWGSSYEQYF.

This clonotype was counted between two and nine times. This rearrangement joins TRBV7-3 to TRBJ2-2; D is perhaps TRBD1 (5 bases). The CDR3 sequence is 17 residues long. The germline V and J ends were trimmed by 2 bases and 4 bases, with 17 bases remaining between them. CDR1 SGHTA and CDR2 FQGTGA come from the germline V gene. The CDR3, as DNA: TGTGCCAGCAGCTTACGTCCCACAGGAACTACCACCGGGGAGCTGTTTTTT. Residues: CASSLRPTGTTTGELFF.

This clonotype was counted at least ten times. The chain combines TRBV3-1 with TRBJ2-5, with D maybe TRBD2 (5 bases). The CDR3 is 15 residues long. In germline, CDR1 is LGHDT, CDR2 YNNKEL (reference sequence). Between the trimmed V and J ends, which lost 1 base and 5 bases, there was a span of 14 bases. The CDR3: CASSQGSRDDETQYF. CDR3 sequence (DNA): TGTGCCAGCAGCCAAGGATCCCGGGATGACGAGACCCAGTACTTC.

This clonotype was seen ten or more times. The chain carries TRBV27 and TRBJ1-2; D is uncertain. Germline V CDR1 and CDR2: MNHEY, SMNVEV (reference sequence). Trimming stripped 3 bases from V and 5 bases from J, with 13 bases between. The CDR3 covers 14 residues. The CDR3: CASSFVAGVYGYTF. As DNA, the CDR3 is TGTGCCAGCAGTTTCGTGGCAGGTGTTTATGGCTACACCTTC.

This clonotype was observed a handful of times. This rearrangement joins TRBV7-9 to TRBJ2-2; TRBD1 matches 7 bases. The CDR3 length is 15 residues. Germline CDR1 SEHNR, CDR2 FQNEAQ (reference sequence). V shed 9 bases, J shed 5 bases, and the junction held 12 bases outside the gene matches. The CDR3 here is CASTGTAPGTGELFF. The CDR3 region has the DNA TGTGCCAGTACGGGGACAGCCCCTGGGACCGGGGAGCTGTTTTTT.

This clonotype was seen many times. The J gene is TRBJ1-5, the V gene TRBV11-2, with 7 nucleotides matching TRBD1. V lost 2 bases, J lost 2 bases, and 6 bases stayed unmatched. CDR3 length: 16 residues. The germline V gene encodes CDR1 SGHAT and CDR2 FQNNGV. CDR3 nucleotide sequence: TGTGCCAGCAGCTTATGGGACAGCGGAGGCAATCAGCCCCAGCATTTT. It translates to CASSLWDSGGNQPQHF.

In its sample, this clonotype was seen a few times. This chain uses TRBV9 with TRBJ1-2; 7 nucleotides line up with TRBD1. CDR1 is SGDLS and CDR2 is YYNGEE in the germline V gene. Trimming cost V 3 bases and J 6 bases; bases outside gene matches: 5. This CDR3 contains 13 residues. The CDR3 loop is CASSDRGNDGYTF. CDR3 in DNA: TGTGCCAGCAGCGACAGGGGAAATGATGGCTACACCTTC. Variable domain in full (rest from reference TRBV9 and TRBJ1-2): DSGVTQTPKHLITATGQRVTLRCSPRSGDLSVYWYQQSLDQGLQFLIQYYNGEERAKGNILERFSAQQFPDLHSELNLSSLELGDSALYFCASSDRGNDGYTFGSGTRLTVV.

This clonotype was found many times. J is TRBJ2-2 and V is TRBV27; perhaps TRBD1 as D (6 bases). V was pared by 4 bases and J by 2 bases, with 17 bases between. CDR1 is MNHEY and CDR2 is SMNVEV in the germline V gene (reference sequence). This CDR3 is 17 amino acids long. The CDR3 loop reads CASSSLRTVSNTGELFF. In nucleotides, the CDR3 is TGTGCCAGCAGTTCCCTTCGGACAGTCAGTAACACCGGGGAGCTGTTTTTT.

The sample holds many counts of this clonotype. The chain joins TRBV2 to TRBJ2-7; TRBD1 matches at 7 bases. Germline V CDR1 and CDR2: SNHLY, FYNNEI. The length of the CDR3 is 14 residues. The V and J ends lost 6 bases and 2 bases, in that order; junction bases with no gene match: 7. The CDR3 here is CASSGDSPTYEQYF. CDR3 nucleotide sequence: TGTGCCAGCAGCGGGGACAGTCCCACCTACGAGCAGTACTTC. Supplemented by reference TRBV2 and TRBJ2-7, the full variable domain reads EPEVTQTPSHQVTQMGQEVILRCVPISNHLYFYWYRQILGQKVEFLVSFYNNEISEKSEIFDDQFSVERPDGSNFTLKIRSTKLEDSAMYFCASSGDSPTYEQYFGPGTRLTVT.